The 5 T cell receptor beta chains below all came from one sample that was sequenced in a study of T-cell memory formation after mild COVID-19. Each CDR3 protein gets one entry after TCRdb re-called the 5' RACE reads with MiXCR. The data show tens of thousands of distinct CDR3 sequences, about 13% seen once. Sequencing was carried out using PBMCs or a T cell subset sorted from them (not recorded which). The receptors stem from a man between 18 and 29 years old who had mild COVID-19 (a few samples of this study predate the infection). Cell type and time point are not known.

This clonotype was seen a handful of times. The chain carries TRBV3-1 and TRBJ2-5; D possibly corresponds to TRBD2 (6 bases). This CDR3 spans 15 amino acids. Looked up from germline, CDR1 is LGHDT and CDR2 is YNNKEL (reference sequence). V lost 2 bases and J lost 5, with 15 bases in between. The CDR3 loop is CASSQLPGAGETQYF. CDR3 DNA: TGTGCCAGCAGCCAATTGCCCGGGGCGGGGGAGACCCAGTACTTC.

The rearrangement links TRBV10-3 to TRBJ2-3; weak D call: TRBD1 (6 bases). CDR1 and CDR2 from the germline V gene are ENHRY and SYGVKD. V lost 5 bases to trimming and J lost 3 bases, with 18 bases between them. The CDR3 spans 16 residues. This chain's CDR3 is CAISLGQSPVTDTQYF. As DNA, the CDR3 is TGTGCCATCAGTTTGGGACAATCCCCCGTGACAGATACGCAGTATTTT.

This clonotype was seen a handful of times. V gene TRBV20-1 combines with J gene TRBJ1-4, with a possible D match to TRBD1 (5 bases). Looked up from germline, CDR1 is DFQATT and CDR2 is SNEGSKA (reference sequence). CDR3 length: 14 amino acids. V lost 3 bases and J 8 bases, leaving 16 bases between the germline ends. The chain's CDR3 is CSARGRSAPEKLFF. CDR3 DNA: TGCAGTGCTAGGGGGCGCAGCGCTCCGGAAAAACTGTTTTTT.

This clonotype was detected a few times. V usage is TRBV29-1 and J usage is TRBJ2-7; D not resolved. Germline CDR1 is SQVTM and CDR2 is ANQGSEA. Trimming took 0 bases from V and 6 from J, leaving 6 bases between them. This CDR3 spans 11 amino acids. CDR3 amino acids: CSVEEAGEQYV. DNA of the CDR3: TGCAGCGTTGAAGAGGCAGGCGAGCAGTACGTC.

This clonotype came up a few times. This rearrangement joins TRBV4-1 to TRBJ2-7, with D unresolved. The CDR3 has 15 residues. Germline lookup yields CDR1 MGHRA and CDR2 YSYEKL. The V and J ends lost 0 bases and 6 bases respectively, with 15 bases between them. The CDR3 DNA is TGCGCCAGCAGCCAAGAGTGGGCGTTCGGATCCGAGCAGTACTTC. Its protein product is CASSQEWAFGSEQYF.